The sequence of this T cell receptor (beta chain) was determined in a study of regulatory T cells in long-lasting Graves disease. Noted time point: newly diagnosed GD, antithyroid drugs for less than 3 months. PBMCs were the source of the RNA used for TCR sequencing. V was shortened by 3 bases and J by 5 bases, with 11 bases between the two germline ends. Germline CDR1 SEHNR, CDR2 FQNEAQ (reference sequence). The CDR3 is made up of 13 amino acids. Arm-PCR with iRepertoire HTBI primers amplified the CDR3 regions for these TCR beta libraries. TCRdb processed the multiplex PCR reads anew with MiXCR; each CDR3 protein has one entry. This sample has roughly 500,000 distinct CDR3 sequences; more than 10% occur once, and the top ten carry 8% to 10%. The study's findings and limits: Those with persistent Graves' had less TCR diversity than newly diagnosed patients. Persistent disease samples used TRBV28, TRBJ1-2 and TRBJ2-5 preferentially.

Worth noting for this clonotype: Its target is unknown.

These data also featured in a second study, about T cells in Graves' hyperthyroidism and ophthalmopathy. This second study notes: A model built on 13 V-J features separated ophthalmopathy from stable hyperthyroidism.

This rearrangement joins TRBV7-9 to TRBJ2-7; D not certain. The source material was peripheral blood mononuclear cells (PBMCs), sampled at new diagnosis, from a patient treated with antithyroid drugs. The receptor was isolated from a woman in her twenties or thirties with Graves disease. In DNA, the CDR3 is TGTGCCAGCAGCTTGGCGCAAGCGAACGAGCAGTACTTC. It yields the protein CASSLAQANEQYF.